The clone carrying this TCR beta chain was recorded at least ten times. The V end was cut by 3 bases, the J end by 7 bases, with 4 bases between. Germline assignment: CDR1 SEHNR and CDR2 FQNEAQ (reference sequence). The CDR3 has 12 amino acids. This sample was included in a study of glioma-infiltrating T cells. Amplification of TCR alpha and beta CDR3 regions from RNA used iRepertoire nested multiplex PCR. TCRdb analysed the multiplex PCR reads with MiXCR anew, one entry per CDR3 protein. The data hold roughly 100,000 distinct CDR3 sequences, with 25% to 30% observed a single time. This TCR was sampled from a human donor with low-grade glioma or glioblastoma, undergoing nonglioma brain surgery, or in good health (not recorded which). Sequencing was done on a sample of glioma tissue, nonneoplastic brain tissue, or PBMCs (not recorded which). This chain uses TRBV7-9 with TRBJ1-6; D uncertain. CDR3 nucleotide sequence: TGTGCCAGCAGCTTTCGCAATTCACCCCTCCACTTT. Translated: CASSFRNSPLHF. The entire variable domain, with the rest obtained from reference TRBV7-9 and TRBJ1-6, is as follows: DTGVSQNPRHKITKRGQNVTFRCDPISEHNRLYWYRQTLGQGPEFLTYFQNEAQLEKSRLLSDRFSAERPKGSFSTLEIQRTEQGDSAMYLCASSFRNSPLHFGNGTRLTVT.